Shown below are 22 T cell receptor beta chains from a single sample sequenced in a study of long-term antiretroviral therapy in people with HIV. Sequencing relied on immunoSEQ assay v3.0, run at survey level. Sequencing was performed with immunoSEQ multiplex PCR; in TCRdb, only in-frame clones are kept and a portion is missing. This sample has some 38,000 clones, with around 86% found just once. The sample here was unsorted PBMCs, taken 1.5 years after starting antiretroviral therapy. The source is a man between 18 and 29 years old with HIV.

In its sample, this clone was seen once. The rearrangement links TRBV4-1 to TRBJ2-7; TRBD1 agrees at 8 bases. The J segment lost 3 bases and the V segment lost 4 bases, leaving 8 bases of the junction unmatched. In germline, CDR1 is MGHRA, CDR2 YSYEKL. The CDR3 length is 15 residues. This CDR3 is CASSPPRTGFYEQYF. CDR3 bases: TGCGCCAGCAGCCCTCCGAGGACAGGGTTCTACGAGCAGTACTTC.

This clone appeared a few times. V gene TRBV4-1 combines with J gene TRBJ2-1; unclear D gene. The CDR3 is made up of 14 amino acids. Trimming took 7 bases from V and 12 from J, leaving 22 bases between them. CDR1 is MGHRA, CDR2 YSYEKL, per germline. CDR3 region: CASNRNSHASRQFF. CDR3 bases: TGCGCCAGCAACCGAAACTCTCACGCGTCGAGGCAGTTCTTC.

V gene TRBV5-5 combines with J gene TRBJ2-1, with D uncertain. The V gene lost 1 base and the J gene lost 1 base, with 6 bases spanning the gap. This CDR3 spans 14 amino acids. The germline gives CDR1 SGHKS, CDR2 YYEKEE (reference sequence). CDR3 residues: CASSLTGSYNEQFF. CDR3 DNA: TGTGCCAGCAGCTTGACTGGATCCTACAATGAGCAGTTCTTC.

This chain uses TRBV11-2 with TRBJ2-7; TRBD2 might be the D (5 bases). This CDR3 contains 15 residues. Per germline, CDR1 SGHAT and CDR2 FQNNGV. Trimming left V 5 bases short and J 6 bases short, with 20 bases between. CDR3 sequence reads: CASSLSMVGTSEQYF. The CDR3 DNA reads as TGTGCCAGCAGCCTGAGTATGGTGGGAACTAGCGAGCAGTACTTC. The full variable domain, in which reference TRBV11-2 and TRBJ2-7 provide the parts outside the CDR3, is EAGVAQSPRYKIIEKRQSVAFWCNPISGHATLYWYQQILGQGPKLLIQFQNNGVVDDSQLPKDRFSAERLKGVDSTLKIQPAKLEDSAVYLCASSLSMVGTSEQYFGPGTRLTVT.

The CDR3 region is CASSEYRGLKQYF. Here the CDR3 DNA reads TGTGCCAGCAGTGAATATCGGGGTCTAAAGCAGTACTTC. The chain uses TRBV25-1 and TRBJ2-7; maybe TRBD2 (5 bases). The V end lost 0 bases, the J end lost 8 bases, and 11 bases lay between the germline ends. Looked up from germline, CDR1 is MGHDK and CDR2 is SYGVNS. The CDR3 is 13 residues long.

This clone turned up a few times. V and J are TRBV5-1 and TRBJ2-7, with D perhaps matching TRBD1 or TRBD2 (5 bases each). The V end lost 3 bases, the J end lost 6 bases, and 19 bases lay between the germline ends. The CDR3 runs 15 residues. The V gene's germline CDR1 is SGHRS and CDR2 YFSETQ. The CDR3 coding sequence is TGCGCCAGCAGCTGGGGGAGTTATTCAGCTACCGAGCAGTACTTC. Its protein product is CASSWGSYSATEQYF.

The DNA for the CDR3 is TGTGCCAGCAGTTTGTGGCTGGCCTCCTACGAGCAGTACTTC. Translation gives CASSLWLASYEQYF. The genes are TRBV28 and TRBJ2-7, with D uncertain. V was cut by 3 bases and J by 0 bases, with 9 bases left in between. The CDR3 is made up of 14 amino acids. The V gene's germline CDR1 is MDHEN and CDR2 SYDVKM.

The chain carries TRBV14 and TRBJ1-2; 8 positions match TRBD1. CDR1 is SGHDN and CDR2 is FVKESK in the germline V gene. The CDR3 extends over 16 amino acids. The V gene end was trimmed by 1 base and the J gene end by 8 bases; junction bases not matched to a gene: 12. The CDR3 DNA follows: TGTGCCAGCAGCCAAGGTGACCCCTGGACAGGGAAAGGCTACACCTTC. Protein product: CASSQGDPWTGKGYTF.

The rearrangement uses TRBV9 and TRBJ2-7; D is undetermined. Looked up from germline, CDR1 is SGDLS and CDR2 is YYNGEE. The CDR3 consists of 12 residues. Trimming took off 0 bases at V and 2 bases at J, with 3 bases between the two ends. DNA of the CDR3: TGTGCCAGCAGCGTAGTCCCCTACGAGCAGTACTTC. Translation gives CASSVVPYEQYF.

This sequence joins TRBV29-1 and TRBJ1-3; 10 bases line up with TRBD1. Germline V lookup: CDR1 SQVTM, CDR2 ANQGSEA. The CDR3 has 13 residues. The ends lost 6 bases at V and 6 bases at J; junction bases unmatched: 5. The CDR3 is CSVEGQGLNTIYF. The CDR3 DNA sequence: TGCAGCGTGGAGGGACAGGGGCTAAACACCATATATTTT. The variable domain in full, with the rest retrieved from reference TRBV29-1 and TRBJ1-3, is SAVISQKPSRDICQRGTSLTIQCQVDSQVTMMFWYRQQPGQSLTLIATANQGSEATYESGFVIDKFPISRPNLTFSTLTVSNMSPEDSSIYLCSVEGQGLNTIYFGEGSWLTVV.

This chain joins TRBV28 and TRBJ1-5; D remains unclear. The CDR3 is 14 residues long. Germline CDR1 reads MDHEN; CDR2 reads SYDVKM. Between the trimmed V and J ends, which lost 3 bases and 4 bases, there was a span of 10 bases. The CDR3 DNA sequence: TGTGCCAGCAGTTTGAGGCTTCTTAATCAGCCCCAGCATTTT. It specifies CASSLRLLNQPQHF.

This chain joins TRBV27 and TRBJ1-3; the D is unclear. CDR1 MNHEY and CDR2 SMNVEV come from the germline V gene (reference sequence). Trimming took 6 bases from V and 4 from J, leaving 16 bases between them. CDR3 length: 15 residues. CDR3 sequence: CASSPLGRLGNTIYF. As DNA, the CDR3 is TGTGCCAGCAGCCCTCTCGGCAGGCTCGGAAACACCATATATTTT.

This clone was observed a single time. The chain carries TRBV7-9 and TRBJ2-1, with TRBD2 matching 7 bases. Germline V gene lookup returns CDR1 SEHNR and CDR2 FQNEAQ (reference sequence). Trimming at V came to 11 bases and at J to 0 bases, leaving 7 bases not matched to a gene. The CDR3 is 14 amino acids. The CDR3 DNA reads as TGTGCCGGGTACGGGGGGAACTCCTACAATGAGCAGTTCTTC. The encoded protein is CAGYGGNSYNEQFF.

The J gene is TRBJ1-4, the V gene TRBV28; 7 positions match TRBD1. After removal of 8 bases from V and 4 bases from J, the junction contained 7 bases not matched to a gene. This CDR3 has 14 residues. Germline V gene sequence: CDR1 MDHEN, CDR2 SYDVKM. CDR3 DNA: TGTGCCAGCTTAGAGGGGGCCGGTAATGAAAAACTGTTTTTT. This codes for CASLEGAGNEKLFF.

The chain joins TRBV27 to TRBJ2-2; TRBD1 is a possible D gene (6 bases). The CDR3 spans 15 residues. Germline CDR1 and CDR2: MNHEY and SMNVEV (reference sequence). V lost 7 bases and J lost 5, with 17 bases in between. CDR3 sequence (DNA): TGTGCCAGCATAGTACCGGACAGAGAAACCGGGGAGCTGTTTTTT. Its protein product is CASIVPDRETGELFF.

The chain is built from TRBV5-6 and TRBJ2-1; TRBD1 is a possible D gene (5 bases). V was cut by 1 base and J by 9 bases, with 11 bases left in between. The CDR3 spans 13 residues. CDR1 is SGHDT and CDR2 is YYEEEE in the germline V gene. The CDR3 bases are TGTGCCAGCAGCTTGTTAAGGGGCTTTGAGCAGTTCTTC. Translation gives CASSLLRGFEQFF.

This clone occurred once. CDR3 DNA sequence: TGTGCCAGCAGCCTCGACAGGGGCGACTATGGCTACACCTTC. Residues: CASSLDRGDYGYTF. V is TRBV27 and J is TRBJ1-2, with 8 bases identical to TRBD1. The CDR3 runs to 14 residues. CDR1 is MNHEY and CDR2 is SMNVEV in the germline V gene (reference sequence). Germline trimming cut 6 bases from V and 3 bases from J; bases unmatched to any gene: 6.

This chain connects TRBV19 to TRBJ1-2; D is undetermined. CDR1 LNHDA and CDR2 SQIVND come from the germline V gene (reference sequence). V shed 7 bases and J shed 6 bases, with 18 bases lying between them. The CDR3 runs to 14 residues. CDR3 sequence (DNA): TGTGCCAGTACCCCCGTCGGAGGGTTGGATGGCTACACCTTC. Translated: CASTPVGGLDGYTF.

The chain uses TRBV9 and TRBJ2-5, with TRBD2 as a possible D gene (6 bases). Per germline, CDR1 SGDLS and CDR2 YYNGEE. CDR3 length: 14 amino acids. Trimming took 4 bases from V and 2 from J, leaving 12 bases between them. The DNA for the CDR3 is TGTGCCAGCAGCCTAAATAGCGGACAAGAGACCCAGTACTTC. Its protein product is CASSLNSGQETQYF.

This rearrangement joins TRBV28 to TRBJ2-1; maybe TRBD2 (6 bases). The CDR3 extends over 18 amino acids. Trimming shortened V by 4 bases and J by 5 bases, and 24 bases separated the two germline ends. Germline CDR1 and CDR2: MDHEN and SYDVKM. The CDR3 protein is CASSSLEERVAVNNEQFF. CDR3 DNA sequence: TGTGCCAGCAGTTCCCTAGAGGAGCGGGTAGCCGTAAACAATGAGCAGTTCTTC.

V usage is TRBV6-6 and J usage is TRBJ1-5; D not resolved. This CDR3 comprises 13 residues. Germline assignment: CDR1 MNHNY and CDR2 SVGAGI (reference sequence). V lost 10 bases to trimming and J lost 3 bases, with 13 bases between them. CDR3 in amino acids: CATNSVYNQPQHF. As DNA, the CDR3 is TGTGCCACCAACTCGGTCTACAATCAGCCCCAGCATTTT.

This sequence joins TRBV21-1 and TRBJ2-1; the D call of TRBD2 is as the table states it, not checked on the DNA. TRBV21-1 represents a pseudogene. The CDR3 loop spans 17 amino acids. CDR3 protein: CASSKRWTGRGYNEQFF. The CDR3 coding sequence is TGTGCCAGCAGCAAACGGTGGACCGGGAGAGGCTACAATGAGCAGTTCTTC.